The clone carrying this T cell receptor (beta chain) was picked up many times. The record originates from a study of neurological immune-mediated disorders. Study-wide context: Secondary progressive disease was present in 3, and relapsing-remitting disease in roughly 30, of the approximately 35 multiple sclerosis patients.

CDR1 and CDR2 (germline): ENHRY, SYGVKD. V was shortened by 8 bases and J by 5 bases, with 13 bases between the two germline ends. The CDR3 covers 13 residues. TCRdb ran MiXCR on the 5' RACE reads and lists one entry per CDR3 protein. The table includes more than 45,000 distinct CDR3 sequences, about 3.5% detected once. Sequencing used PBMCs. The TCR sequence derives from a man aged 40-49 years with multiple sclerosis. The chain has TRBV10-3 and TRBJ2-1, with D possibly called TRBD1 or TRBD2 (5 bases each). CDR3 sequence reads: CAISEGTNNEQFF. CDR3 DNA sequence: TGTGCCATCTCCGAAGGGACCAACAATGAGCAGTTCTTC.